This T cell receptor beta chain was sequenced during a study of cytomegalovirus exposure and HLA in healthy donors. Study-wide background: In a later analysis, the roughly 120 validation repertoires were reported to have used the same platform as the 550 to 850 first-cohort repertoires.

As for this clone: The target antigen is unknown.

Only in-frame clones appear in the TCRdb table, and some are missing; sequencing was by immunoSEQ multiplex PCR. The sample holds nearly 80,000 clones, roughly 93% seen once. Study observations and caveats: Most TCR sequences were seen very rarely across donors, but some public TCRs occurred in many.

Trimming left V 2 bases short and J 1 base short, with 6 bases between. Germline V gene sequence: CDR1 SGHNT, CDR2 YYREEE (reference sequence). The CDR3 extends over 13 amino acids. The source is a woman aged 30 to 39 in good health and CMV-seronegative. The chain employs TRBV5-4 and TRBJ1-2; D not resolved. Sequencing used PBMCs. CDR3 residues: CASSFDNNYGYTF. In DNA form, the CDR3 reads TGTGCCAGCAGCTTTGACAATAACTATGGCTACACCTTC.